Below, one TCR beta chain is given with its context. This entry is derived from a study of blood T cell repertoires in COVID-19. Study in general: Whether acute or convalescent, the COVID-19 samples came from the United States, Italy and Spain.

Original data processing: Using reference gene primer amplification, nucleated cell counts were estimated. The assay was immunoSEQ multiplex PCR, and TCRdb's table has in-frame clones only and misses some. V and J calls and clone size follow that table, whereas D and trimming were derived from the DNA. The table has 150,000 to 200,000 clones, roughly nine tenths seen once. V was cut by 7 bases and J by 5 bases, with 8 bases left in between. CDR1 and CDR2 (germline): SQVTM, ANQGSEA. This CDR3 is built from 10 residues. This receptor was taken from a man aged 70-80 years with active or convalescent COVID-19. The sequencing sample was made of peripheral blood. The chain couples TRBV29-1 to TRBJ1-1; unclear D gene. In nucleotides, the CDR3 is TGCAGCGCCCTCGAGACTGAAGCTTTCTTT. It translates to CSALETEAFF.